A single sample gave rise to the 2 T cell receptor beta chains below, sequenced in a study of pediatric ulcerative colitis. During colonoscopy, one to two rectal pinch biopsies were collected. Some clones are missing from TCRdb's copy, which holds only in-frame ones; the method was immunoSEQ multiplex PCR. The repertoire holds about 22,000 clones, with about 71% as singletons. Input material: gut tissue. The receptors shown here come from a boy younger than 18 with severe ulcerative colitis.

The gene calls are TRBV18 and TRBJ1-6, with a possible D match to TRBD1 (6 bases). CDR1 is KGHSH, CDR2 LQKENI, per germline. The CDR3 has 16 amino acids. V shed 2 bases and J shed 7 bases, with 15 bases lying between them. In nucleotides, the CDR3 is TGTGCCAGCTCACCATCTTCGGACAGACTAAATTCACCCCTCCACTTT. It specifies CASSPSSDRLNSPLHF.

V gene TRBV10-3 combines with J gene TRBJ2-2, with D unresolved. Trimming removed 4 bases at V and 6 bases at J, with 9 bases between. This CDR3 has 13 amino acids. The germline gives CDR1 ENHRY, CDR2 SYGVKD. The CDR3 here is CAISAELAGELFF. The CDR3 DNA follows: TGTGCCATCAGTGCGGAGCTTGCCGGGGAGCTGTTTTTT.